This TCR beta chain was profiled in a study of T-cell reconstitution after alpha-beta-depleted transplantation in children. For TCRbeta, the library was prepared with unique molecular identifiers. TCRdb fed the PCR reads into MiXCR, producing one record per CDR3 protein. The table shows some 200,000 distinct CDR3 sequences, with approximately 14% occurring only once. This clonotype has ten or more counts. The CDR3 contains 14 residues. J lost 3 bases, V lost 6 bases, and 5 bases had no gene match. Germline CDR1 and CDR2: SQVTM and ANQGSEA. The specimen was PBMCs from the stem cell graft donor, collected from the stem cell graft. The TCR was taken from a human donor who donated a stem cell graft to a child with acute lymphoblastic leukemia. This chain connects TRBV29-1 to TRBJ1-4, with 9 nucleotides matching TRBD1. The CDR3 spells CSVGTGLPNEKLFF. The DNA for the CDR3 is TGCAGCGTGGGGACAGGGCTTCCTAATGAAAAACTGTTTTTT.